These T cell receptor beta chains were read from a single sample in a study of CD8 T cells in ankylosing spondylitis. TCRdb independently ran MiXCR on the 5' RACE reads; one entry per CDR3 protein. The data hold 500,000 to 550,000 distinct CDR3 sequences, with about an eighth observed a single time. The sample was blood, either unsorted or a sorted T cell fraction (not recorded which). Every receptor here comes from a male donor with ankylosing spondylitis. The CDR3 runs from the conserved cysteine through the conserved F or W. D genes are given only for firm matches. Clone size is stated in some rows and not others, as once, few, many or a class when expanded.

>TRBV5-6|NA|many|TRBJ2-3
TGTGCCAGCAGCTTTTTGCAAGGGGTGGATACGCAGTATTTT
CASSFLQGVDTQYF
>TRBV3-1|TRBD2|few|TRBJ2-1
TGTGCCAGCAGCGATACCGGGACTAGCGGTTACAATGAGCAGTTCTTC
CASSDTGTSGYNEQFF
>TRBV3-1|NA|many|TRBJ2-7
TGTGCCAGCAGTCAATTATCCTACGAGCAGTACTTC
CASSQLSYEQYF
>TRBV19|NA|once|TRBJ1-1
TGTGCCAGTAGTATGATGGCGGGGCTTGGGAACACTGAAGCTTTCTTT
CASSMMAGLGNTEAFF
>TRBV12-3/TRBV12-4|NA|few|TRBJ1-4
TGTGCCAGCAGTTTTGAGGAAAAACTGTTTTTT
CASSFEEKLFF
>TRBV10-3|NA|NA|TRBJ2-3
TGTGCCAGCGGGCTACCGGGAGATCCAGATACGCAGTATTTT
CASGLPGDPDTQYF
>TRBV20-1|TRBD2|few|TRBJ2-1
TGCAGTGCAGACCAGACTAGCGGGTTATACAATGAGCAGTTCTTC
CSADQTSGLYNEQFF
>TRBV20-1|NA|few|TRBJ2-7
TGCAGTGCTTGGAAGGACGCTGGCTACGAGCAGTACTTC
CSAWKDAGYEQYF
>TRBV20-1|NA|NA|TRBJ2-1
TGCAGTGCTAGCGAGAGAACCTCCTACAATGAGCAGTTCTTC
CSASERTSYNEQFF
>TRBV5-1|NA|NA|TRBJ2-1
TGCGCCACCAGCCCGATAGGCGGGCGCTCCTACAATGAGCAGTTCTTC
CATSPIGGRSYNEQFF
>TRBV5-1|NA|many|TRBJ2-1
TGCGCCAGCAGCGTGGAGGGCTCCTACAATGAGCAGTTCTTC
CASSVEGSYNEQFF
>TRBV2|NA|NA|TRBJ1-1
TGTGCCAGCAGTGAAAGCCGGCAGGGGAACACTGAAGCTTTCTTT
CASSESRQGNTEAFF
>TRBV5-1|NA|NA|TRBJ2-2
TGCGCCAGCAGCTTGCCGGTGAACACCGGGGAGCTGTTTTTT
CASSLPVNTGELFF
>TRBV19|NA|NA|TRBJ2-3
TGTGCCAGTAACGTGCCGGGACATCACGCAGATACGCAGTATTTT
CASNVPGHHADTQYF
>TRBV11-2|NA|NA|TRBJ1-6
TGTGCCAGCAGCTTGGAATGGAGCTCCTATAATTCACCCCTCCACTTT
CASSLEWSSYNSPLHF
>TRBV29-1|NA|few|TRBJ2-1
TGCAGCGTACAGGGAAACTCCTACAATGAGCAGTTCTTC
CSVQGNSYNEQFF
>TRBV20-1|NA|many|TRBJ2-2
TGCAGCGTCTTAGGAGGTCCTTACACCGGGGAGCTGTTTTTT
CSVLGGPYTGELFF
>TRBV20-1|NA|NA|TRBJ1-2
TGCAGTGCACCTCCGGGCCACGATAGAGCTAACTATGGCTCCACCTTC
CSAPPGHDRANYGSTF
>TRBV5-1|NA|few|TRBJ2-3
TGCGCCAGCAGCTTGGCATTAGCGGTTAGGGATACGCAGTATTTT
CASSLALAVRDTQYF
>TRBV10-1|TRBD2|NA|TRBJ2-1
TGCGCCAGCAGTGATCCTAGCGGGACCCTTCCCTACAATGAGCAGTTCTTC
CASSDPSGTLPYNEQFF
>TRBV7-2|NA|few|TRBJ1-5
TGTGCCAGCAGCTTAAAGGTAGCCAATCAGCCCCAGCATTTT
CASSLKVANQPQHF
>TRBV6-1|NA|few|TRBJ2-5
TGTGCCAGCGCTCGGGAGAGGGGGGAGACCCAGTACTTC
CASARERGETQYF
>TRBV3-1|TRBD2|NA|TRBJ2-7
TGTGCCAGCATCGCTAGCGGGAACTCCTACGAGCAGTACTTC
CASIASGNSYEQYF
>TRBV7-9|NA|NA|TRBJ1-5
TGTGCCAGCAGCCGGGACGAGGAACAGCCCCAGCATTTT
CASSRDEEQPQHF
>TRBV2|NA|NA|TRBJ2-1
TGTGCCAGCAGAGAAAGCGGTAACTCCTACAATGAGCAGTTCTTC
CASRESGNSYNEQFF
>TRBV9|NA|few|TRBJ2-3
TGTGCCAGCAGCGTTTCCAGCGCCACAGATACGCAGTATTTT
CASSVSSATDTQYF
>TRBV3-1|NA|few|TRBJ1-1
TGTGCCAGCAGCCAAATACCGGGGGGATTAGAAGCTTTCTTT
CASSQIPGGLEAFF
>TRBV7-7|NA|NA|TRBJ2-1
TGTGCCAGCAGCCCCCTGACGGCCTCCAATGAGCAGTTCTTC
CASSPLTASNEQFF
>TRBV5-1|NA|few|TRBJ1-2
TGCGCCAGCAGCTTGGCCTCACAGGCTAATTTGGATGGCTACACCTTC
CASSLASQANLDGYTF
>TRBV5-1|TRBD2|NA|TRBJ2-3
TGCGCCAGCAGCTTGCGGCTACTAGCGGGAGGGCCGGCGGAGGGAGATACGCAGTATTTT
CASSLRLLAGGPAEGDTQYF
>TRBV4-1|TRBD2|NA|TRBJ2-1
TGCGCCAGCAGCCAAGATAGTATTAGCGGGGGCCAAAATGAGCAGTTCTTC
CASSQDSISGGQNEQFF
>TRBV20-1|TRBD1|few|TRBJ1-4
TGCAGTGCTAGTAGGCAGGGGGCTTATGAAAAACTGTTTTTT
CSASRQGAYEKLFF
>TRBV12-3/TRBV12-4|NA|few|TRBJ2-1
TGTGCCAGCACTTTCTTCGGCTACAATGAGCAGTTCTTC
CASTFFGYNEQFF
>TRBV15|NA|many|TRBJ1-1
TGTGCCACCAGCAGAGATCCGGGGGCGAGGACTGAAGCTTTCTTT
CATSRDPGARTEAFF
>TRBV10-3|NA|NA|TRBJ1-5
TGTGCCATCAGTGATTTTAATCAGCCCCAGCATTTT
CAISDFNQPQHF
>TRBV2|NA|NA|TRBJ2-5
TGTGCCAGCATGGTGCAGTCCCAAGAGACCCAGTACTTC
CASMVQSQETQYF
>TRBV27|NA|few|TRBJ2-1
TGTGCCAGCAGTCGGTGGGCGGGGAATGAGCAGTTCTTC
CASSRWAGNEQFF
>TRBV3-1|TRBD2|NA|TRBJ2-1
TGTGCCAGCAGCCAACTTAGGCGGGAGGGTAATGAGCAGTTCTTC
CASSQLRREGNEQFF
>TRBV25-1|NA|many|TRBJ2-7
TGTGCCAGCGGAAACAGCTACGAGCAGTACTTC
CASGNSYEQYF
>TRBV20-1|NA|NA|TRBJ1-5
TGCAGTGCTAGAGTCAACCAGGGCGGTCAGCCCCAGCATTTT
CSARVNQGGQPQHF
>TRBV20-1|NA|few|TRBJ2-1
TGCAGTGCTTCACGTGGGGACTACAATGAGCAGTTCTTC
CSASRGDYNEQFF
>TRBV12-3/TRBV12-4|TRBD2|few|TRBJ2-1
TGTGCCAGCAGTTTACTAGCGGGAGAGTTTGGTGAGCAGTTCTTC
CASSLLAGEFGEQFF
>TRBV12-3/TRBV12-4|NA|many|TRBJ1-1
TGTGCCAGCAGTTCAGGAGGGATCACTGAAGCTTTCTTT
CASSSGGITEAFF
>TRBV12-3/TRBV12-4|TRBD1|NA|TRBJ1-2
TGTGCCAGCAGTTTAACCCAGGGGGCAGAGGGCTACACCTTC
CASSLTQGAEGYTF
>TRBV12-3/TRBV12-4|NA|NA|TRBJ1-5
TGTGCCAGCAGTTTAGGCAGGGTTCAGCCCCAGCATTTT
CASSLGRVQPQHF
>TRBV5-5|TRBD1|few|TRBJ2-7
TGTGCCAGCAGCGAGGACAGGGTCTCCTACGAGCAGTACTTC
CASSEDRVSYEQYF
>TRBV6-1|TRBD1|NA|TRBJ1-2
TGTGCCAGCAATCGACAGGGTGGCTACACCTTC
CASNRQGGYTF
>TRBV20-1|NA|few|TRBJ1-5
TGCAGTGCTAGACTGGCAGGCCATAGCAATCAGCCCCAGCATTTT
CSARLAGHSNQPQHF